The clone carrying this T cell receptor (beta chain) was detected a few times. The assay was immunoSEQ multiplex PCR, and TCRdb's table has in-frame clones only and misses some. The sample holds about 5,800 clones, 65% to 70% seen once. The data were obtained in a study of T cells in tumors after PD-1 blockade. Germline V gene sequence: CDR1 MNHNY, CDR2 SVGAGI (reference sequence). This CDR3 comprises 14 residues. V shed 6 bases, J shed 4 bases, and the junction held 5 bases outside the gene matches. This specimen consisted of tumor tissue, obtained before anti-PD-1 treatment. The sequence derives from a human donor with basal cell carcinoma. This rearrangement joins TRBV6-6 to TRBJ1-2; 10 bases are shared with TRBD1. In DNA, the CDR3 is TGTGCCAGCAGGGGGACAGGGGAATTCTATGGCTACACCTTC. This gives the protein CASRGTGEFYGYTF.